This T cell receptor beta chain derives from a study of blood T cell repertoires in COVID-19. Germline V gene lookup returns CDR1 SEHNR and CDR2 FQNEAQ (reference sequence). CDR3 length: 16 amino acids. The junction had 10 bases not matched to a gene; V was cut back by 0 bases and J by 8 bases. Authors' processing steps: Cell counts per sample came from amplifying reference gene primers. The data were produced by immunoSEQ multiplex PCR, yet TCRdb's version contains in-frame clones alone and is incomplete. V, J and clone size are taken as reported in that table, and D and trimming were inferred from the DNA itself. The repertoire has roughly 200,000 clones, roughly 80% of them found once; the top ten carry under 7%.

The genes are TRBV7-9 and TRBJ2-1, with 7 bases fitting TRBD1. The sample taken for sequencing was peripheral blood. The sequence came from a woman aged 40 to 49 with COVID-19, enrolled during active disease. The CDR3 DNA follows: TGTGCCAGCAGCTTAGCCCTCTACCGACAGGGTTATGAGCAGTTCTTC. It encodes CASSLALYRQGYEQFF.